The 2 T cell receptor beta chains given below trace back to one sample, sequenced in a study of molecular identifiers for immune sequencing clone quantification. TCRdb re-called the PCR reads with MiXCR, one entry per CDR3 protein. Of under 75,000 distinct CDR3 sequences detected, about a fifth appear once; the ten largest clones hold 1.1% to 1.5%. The sequenced sample consisted of naive CD8+ T cells from blood, with Jurkat cell RNA spiked in. Subset noted: FACS-sorted CD8+CD4-CCR7+CD45RA+ naive T cells. The receptors were gathered from a human donor in good health. Some libraries in this study had Jurkat cell RNA spiked in.

Many counts were recorded for this clonotype. The chain links TRBV10-3 to TRBJ2-7, with D unresolved. Germline values: CDR1 ENHRY, CDR2 SYGVKD. V was clipped by 6 bases and J by 3 bases, with 15 bases between them. The CDR3 is made up of 14 amino acids. CDR3 protein: CAIRDPPLGYEQYF. CDR3 in DNA: TGTGCCATCAGGGACCCTCCTTTGGGCTACGAGCAGTACTTC.

There are a few counts of this clonotype. Germline is not matched at one junction end, which may reflect a read error. The chain joins TRBV4-1 to TRBJ2-1, with TRBD2 as a possible D gene (6 bases). The CDR3 is 16 amino acids. Per germline, CDR1 MGHRA and CDR2 YSYEKL. Written as DNA, the CDR3 is TGCGCCAGCAGCGAAGATCCGGGACTCGTCTACAATGAGCAGTTCTTC. Its translation: CASSEDPGLVYNEQFF.